This T cell receptor beta chain derives from a study of cytomegalovirus exposure and HLA in healthy donors. Comments on this clone: Its antigen is still unknown.

Overall study findings and caveats: A further, later analysis showed that HLA-associated TCR beta chains (compared with equally common others) were more clonally expanded.

With 60 Vbeta and 13 Jbeta primers, the PCR was carried out. Sequencing was performed with immunoSEQ multiplex PCR; in TCRdb, only in-frame clones are kept and a portion is missing. The data contain about 150,000 clones, more than 70% of them singletons. Germline V lookup: CDR1 PRHDT, CDR2 FYEKMQ (reference sequence). Losses at the gene ends were 5 bases for V and 5 bases for J; bases not matched to a gene: 9. The CDR3 is 14 amino acids. The chain employs TRBV13 and TRBJ2-7; 7 nucleotides align to TRBD1. This sequence was found in a woman in her thirties or forties in good health and CMV-seronegative. The sample was PBMCs. The DNA of the CDR3 is TGTGCCAGCAGCACGTTGACAGGGCCCCACGAGCAGTACTTC. This sequence encodes CASSTLTGPHEQYF.